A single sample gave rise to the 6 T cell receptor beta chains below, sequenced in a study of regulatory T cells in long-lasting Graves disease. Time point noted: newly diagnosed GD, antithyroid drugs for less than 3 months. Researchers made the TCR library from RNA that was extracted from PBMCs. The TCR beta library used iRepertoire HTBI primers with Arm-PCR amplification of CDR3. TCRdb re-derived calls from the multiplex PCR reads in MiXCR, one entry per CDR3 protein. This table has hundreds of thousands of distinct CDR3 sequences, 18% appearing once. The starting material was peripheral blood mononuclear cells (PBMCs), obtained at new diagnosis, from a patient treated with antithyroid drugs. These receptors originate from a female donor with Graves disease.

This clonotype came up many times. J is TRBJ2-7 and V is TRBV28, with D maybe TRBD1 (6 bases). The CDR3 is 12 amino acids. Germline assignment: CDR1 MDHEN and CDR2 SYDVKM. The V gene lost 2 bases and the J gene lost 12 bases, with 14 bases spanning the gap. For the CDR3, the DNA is TGTGCCAGCAGTTTAATGACAGGCTACCGGTACTTC. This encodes CASSLMTGYRYF.

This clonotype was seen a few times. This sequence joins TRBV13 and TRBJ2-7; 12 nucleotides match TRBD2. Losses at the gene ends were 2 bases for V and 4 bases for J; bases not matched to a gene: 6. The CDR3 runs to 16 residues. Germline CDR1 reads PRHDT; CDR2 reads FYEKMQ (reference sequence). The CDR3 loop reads CASSLSLAGGMYEQYF. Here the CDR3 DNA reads TGTGCCAGCAGCTTATCCCTAGCGGGAGGGATGTACGAGCAGTACTTC.

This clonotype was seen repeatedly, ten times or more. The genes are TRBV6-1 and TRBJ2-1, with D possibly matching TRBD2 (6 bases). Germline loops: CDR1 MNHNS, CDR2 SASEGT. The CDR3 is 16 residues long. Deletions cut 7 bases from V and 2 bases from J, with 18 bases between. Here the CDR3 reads CASNRGSGAPYNEQFF. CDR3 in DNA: TGTGCCAGCAACCGAGGGTCGGGAGCCCCCTACAATGAGCAGTTCTTC.

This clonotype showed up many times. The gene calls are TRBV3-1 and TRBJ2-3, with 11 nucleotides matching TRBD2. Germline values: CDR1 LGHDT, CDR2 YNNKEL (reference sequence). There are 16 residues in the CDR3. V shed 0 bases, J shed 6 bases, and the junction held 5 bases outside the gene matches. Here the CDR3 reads CASSQESSGRRDTQYF. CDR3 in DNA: TGTGCCAGCAGCCAAGAATCTAGCGGGAGGAGGGATACGCAGTATTTT.

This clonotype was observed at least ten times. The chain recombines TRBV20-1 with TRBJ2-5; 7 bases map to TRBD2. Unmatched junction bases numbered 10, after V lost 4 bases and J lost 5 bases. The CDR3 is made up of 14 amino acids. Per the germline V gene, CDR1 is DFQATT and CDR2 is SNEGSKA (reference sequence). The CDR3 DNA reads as TGCAGTGCTATCGGGGCGGTCGGGGGGGAGACCCAGTACTTC. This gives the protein CSAIGAVGGETQYF.

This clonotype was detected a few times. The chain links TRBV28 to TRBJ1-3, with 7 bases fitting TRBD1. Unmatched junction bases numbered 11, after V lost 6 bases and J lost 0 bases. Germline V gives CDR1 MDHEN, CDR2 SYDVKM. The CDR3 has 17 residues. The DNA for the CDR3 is TGTGCCAGCAGAGATCCGGGACAGTCAGTCTCTGGAAACACCATATATTTT. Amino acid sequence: CASRDPGQSVSGNTIYF.